This TCR beta chain was recovered during a study of OX40 agonist ivuxolimab in advanced cancers. Study-wide points: Certain nonresponders likewise exhibited a low normalized T-cell clonal expansion.

There are 17 residues in the CDR3. CDR1 and CDR2 (germline): SEHNR, FQNEAQ (reference sequence). V lost 5 bases and J lost 9; bases outside the gene matches: 15. Regarding this clone: Its antigen is currently unknown.

Generated by immunoSEQ multiplex PCR, the TCRdb table keeps only in-frame clones and is missing some. In the table there are 95,000 to 150,000 clones, about 90% of which are singletons. The V and J genes are TRBV7-9 and TRBJ1-6; 8 positions agree with TRBD1. Material: CD4+ or CD8+ T cells sorted from blood, obtained in a trial of the OX40 agonist ivuxolimab. This clonotype was obtained from an adult with an advanced solid tumor such as melanoma, head and neck, liver or kidney cancer. The CDR3 here is CASSPNPPTGDGSPLHF. The CDR3 nucleotides are TGTGCCAGCAGCCCAAACCCCCCGACAGGGGATGGTTCACCCCTCCACTTT.